This T cell receptor (beta chain) emerged from a study of shared T cell receptors in the human thymus. Germline trimming cut 2 bases from V and 1 base from J; bases unmatched to any gene: 4. Germline V gives CDR1 GTSNPN, CDR2 SVGIG (reference sequence). This CDR3 is built from 15 residues. Some clones are missing from TCRdb's copy, which holds only in-frame ones; the method was immunoSEQ multiplex PCR. The data show about 380,000 clones, approximately 95% seen once. The chain couples TRBV30 to TRBJ1-5; 8 bases match TRBD1. The source of this sequence is a human donor. Sequenced material: thymocytes. The DNA for the CDR3 is TGTGCCTGGAGTTACAGGGGGGGCAGCAATCAGCCCCAGCATTTT. Translation gives CAWSYRGGSNQPQHF. The full variable domain, in which reference TRBV30 and TRBJ1-5 provide the parts outside the CDR3, is SQTIHQWPATLVQPVGSPLSLECTVEGTSNPNLYWYRQAAGRGLQLLFYSVGIGQISSEVPQNLSASRPQDRQFILSSKKLLLSDSGFYLCAWSYRGGSNQPQHFGDGTRLSIL.